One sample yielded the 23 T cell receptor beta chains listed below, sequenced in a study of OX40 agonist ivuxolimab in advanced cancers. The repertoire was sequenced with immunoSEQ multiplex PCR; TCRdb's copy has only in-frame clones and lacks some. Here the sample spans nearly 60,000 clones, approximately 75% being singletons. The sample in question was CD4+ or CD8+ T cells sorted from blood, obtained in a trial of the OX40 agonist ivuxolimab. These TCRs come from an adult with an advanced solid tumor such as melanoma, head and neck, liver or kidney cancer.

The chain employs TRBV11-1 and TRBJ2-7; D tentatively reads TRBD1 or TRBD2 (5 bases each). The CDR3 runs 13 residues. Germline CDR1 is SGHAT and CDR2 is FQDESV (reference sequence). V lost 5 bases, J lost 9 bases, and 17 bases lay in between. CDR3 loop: CASSVPRGPRQYF. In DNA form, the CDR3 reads TGTGCCAGCAGCGTCCCACGGGGACCCCGGCAGTACTTC.

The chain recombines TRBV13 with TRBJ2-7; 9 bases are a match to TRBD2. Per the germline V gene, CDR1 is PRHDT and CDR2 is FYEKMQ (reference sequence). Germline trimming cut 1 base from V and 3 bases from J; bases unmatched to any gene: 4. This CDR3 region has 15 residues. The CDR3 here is CASSLVVAGVYEQYF. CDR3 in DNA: TGTGCCAGCAGCTTAGTCGTAGCGGGGGTCTACGAGCAGTACTTC.

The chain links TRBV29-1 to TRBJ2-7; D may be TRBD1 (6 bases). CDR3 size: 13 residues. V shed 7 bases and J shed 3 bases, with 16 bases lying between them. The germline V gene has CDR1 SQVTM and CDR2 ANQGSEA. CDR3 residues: CSAWDIGDYEQYF. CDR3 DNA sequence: TGCAGCGCCTGGGACATAGGGGACTACGAGCAGTACTTC.

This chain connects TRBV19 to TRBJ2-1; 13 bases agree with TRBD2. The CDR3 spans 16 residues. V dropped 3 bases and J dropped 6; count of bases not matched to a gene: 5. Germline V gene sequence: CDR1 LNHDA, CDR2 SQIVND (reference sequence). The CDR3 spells CASSMRTSGGFNEQFF. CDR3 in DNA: TGTGCCAGTAGTATGCGGACTAGCGGGGGATTCAATGAGCAGTTCTTC.

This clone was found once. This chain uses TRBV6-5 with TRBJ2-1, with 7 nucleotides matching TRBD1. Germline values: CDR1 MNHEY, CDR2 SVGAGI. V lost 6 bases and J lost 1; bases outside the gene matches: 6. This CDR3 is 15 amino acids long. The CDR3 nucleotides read TGTGCCAGCAGATCGGGACAGATATCCTACAATGAGCAGTTCTTC. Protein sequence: CASRSGQISYNEQFF.

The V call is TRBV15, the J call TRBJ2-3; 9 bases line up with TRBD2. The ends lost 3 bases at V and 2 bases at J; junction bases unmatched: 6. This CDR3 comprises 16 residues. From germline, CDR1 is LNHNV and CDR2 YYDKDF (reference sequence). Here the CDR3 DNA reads TGTGCCACCAGCAGGCCCAGCGGGGGGTACACAGATACGCAGTATTTT. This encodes CATSRPSGGYTDTQYF.

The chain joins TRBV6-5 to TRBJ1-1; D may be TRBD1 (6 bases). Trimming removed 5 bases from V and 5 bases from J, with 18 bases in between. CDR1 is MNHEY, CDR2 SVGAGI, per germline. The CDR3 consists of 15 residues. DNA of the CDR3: TGTGCCAGCAGTAGCCCGGGGGGGCTGGGGACTGAAGCTTTCTTT. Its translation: CASSSPGGLGTEAFF.

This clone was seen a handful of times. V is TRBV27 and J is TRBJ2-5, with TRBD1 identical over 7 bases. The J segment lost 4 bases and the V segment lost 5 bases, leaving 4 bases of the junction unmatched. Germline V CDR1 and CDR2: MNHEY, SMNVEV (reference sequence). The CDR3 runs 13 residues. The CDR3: CASSPRQGETQYF. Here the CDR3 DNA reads TGTGCCAGCAGTCCCAGACAGGGAGAGACCCAGTACTTC.

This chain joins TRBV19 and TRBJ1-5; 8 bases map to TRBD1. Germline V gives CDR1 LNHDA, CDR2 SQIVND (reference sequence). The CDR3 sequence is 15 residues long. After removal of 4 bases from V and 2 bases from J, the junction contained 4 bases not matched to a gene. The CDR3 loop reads CASSTGGNGNQPQHF. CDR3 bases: TGTGCCAGTAGTACAGGGGGCAATGGCAATCAGCCCCAGCATTTT.

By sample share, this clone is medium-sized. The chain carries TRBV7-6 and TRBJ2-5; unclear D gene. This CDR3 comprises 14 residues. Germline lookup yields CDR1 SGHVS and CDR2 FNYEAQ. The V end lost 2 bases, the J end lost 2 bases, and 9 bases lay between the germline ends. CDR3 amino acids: CASSLSLGQETQYF. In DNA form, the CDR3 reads TGTGCCAGCAGCTTAAGCCTAGGTCAAGAGACCCAGTACTTC. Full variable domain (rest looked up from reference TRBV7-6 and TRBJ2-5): GAGVSQSPRYKVTKRGQDVALRCDPISGHVSLYWYRQALGQGPEFLTYFNYEAQQDKSGLPNDRFSAERPEGSISTLTIQRTEQRDSAMYRCASSLSLGQETQYFGPGTRLLVL.

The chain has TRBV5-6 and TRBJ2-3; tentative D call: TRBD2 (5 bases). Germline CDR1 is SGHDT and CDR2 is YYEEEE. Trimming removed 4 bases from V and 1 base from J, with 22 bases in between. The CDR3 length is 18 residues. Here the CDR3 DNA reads TGTGCCAGCAGCGGTGCGGGTCTAGACGGGTATCGCACAGATACGCAGTATTTT. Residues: CASSGAGLDGYRTDTQYF. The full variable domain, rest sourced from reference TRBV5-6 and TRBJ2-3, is DAGVTQSPTHLIKTRGQQVTLRCSPKSGHDTVSWYQQALGQGPQFIFQYYEEEERQRGNFPDRFSGHQFPNYSSELNVNALLLGDSALYLCASSGAGLDGYRTDTQYFGPGTRLTVL.

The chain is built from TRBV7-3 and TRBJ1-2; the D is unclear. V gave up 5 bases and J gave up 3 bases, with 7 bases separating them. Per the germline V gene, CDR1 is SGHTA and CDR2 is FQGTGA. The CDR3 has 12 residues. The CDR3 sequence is CASSQDDYGYTF. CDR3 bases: TGTGCCAGCAGCCAGGACGACTATGGCTACACCTTC. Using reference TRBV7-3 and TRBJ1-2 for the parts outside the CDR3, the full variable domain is GAGVSQTPSNKVTEKGKYVELRCDPISGHTALYWYRQSLGQGPEFLIYFQGTGAADDSGLPNDRFFAVRPEGSVSTLKIQRTERGDSAVYLCASSQDDYGYTFGSGTRLTVV.

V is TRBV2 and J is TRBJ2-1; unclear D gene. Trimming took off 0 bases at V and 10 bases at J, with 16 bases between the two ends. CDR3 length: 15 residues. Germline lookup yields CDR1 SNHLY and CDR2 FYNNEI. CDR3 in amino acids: CASSEALYRPREQFF. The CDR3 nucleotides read TGTGCCAGCAGTGAAGCGCTTTACCGGCCAAGGGAGCAGTTCTTC.

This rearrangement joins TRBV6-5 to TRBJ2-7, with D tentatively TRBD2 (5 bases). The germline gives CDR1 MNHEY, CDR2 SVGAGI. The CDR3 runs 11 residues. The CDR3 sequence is CAVGRPYEQYF. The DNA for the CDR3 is TGTGCGGTGGGGAGACCCTACGAGCAGTACTTC.

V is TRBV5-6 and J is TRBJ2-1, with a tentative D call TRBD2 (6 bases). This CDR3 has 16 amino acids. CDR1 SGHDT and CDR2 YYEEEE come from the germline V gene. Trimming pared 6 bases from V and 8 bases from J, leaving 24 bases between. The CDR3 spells CASTPGGVGSVDEQFF. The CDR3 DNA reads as TGTGCCAGCACCCCTGGCGGGGTTGGGTCCGTCGATGAGCAGTTCTTC.

CDR3 amino acids: CASSSISMPHNEQFF. The CDR3 region has the DNA TGTGCCAGCAGCTCCATAAGTATGCCCCACAATGAGCAGTTCTTC. The chain uses TRBV27 and TRBJ2-1, with unresolved D. The CDR3 consists of 15 residues. V was trimmed by 6 bases and J by 5 bases, leaving 17 bases between them. Per the germline V gene, CDR1 is MNHEY and CDR2 is SMNVEV (reference sequence).

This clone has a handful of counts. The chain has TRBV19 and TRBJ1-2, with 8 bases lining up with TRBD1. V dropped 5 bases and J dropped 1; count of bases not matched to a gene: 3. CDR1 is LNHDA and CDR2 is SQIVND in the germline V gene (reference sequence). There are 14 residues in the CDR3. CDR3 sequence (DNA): TGTGCCAGTAGTCCCGGACAGGGTAACTATGGCTACACCTTC. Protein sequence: CASSPGQGNYGYTF.

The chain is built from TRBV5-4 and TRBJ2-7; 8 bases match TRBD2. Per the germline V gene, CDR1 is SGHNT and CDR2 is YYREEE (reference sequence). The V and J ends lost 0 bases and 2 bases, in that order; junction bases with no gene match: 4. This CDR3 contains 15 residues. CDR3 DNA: TGTGCCAGCAGCTTGGGGACTAGCCAGGCCTACGAGCAGTACTTC. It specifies CASSLGTSQAYEQYF.

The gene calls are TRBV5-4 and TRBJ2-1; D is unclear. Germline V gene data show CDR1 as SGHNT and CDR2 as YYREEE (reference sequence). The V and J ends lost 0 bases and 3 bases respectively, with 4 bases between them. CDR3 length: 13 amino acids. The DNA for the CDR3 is TGTGCCAGCAGCTTGGATGGCTACAATGAGCAGTTCTTC. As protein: CASSLDGYNEQFF.

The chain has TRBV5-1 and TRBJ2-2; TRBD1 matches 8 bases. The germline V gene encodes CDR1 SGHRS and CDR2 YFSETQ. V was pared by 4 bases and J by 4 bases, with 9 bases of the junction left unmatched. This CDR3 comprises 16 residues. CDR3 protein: CASSKDGQGGTGELFF. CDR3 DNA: TGCGCCAGCAGCAAGGATGGACAGGGCGGCACCGGGGAGCTGTTTTTT.

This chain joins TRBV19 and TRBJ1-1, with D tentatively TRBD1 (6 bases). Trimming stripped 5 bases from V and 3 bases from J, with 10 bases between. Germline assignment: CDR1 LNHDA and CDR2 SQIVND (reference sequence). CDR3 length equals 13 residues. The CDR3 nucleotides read TGTGCCAGTAGTCAGGACAGCGACACTGAAGCTTTCTTT. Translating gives CASSQDSDTEAFF.

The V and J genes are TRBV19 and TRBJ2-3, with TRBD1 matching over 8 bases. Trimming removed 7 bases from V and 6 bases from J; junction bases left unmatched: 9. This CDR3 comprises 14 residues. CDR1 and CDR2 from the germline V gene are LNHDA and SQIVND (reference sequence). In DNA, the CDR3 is TGTGCCAGTACCGGGACAGGCTGGGGGGATACGCAGTATTTT. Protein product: CASTGTGWGDTQYF.

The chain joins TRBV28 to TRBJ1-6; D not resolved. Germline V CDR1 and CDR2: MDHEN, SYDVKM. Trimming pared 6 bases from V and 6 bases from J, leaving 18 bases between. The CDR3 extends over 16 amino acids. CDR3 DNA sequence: TGTGCCAGCAGCCCATTCCCCCGACGGAGTAATTCACCCCTCCACTTT. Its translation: CASSPFPRRSNSPLHF.